This TCR beta chain stems from a study of cytomegalovirus exposure and HLA in healthy donors. Study overall: Earlier, 200 million or so T cells were analyzed, and about 120 million unique TCR beta sequences were found among them. Findings and limits, study-wide: Associated with HLA alleles at 0.05 false discovery rate in a later analysis were about 17,000 TCR beta sequences. Most TCR sequences were rare, but some public TCRs occurred in many donors.

60 Vbeta and 13 Jbeta primers were used in PCR. The protocol was immunoSEQ multiplex PCR, while the TCRdb copy is restricted to in-frame clones and leaves out a portion. Among under 200,000 clones listed, around 75% were seen once. The V and J ends lost 4 bases and 4 bases respectively, with 21 bases between them. The CDR3 covers 17 residues. Germline V lookup: CDR1 SGHRS, CDR2 YFSETQ. This clone was observed once. Its antigen is undetermined. Donors in the study were healthy people who gave bone marrow. The rearrangement joins TRBV5-1 to TRBJ2-1; D possibly corresponds to TRBD2 (7 bases). This TCR came from a woman in her 30s in good health and CMV-seronegative. Sequenced sample: PBMCs. CDR3 DNA sequence: TGCGCCAGCAGCGGGGGAGGGCAGGGGAGTTCATACAATGAGCAGTTCTTC. It specifies CASSGGGQGSSYNEQFF.